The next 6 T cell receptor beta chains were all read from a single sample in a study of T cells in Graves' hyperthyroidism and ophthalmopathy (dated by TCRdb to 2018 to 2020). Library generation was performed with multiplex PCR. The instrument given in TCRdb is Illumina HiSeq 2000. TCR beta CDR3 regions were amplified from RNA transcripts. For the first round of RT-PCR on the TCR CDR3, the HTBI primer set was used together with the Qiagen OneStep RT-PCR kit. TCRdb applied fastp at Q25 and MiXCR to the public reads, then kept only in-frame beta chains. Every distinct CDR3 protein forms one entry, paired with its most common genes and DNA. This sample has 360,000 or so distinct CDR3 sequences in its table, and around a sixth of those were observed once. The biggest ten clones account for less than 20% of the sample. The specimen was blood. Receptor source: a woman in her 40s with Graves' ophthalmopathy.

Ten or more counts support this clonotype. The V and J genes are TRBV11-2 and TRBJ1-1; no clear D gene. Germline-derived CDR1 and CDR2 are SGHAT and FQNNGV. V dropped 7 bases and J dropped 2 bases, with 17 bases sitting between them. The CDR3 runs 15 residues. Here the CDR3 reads CASTQASGGNTEAFF. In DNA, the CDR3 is TGTGCCAGCACCCAAGCTTCGGGCGGAAACACTGAAGCTTTCTTT.

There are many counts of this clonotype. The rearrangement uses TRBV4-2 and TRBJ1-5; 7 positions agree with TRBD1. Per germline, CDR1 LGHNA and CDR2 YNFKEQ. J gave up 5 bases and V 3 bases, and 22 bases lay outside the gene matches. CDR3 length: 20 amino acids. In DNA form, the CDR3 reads TGTGCCAGCAGCCAGATGAACCCGGTCGGCTTGAGGGGGCGGGATCAGCCCCAGCATTTT. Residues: CASSQMNPVGLRGRDQPQHF.

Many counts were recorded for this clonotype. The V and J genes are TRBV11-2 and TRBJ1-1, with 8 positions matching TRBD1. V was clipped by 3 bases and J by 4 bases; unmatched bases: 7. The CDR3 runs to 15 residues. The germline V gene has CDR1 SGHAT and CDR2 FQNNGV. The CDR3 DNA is TGTGCCAGCAGCTTCGGGACAGGCCCCGGCACTGAAGCTTTCTTT. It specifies CASSFGTGPGTEAFF. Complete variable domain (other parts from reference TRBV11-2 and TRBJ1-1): EAGVAQSPRYKIIEKRQSVAFWCNPISGHATLYWYQQILGQGPKLLIQFQNNGVVDDSQLPKDRFSAERLKGVDSTLKIQPAKLEDSAVYLCASSFGTGPGTEAFFGQGTRLTVV.

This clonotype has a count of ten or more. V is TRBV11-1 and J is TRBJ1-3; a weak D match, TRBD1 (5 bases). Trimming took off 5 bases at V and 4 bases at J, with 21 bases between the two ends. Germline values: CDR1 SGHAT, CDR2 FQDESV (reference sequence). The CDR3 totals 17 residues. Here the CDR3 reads CASSRTEGPDWGNTIYF. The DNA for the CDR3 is TGTGCCAGCAGCCGAACCGAGGGACCGGACTGGGGAAACACCATATATTTT.

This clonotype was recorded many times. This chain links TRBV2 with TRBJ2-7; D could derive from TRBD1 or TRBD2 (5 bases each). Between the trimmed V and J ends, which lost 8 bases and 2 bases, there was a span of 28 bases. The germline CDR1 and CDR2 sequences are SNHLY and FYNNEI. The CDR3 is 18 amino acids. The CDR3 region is CASAPGFLHSGRPYEQYF. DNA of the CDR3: TGTGCCAGCGCACCCGGGTTCCTTCATTCAGGGAGACCCTACGAGCAGTACTTC.

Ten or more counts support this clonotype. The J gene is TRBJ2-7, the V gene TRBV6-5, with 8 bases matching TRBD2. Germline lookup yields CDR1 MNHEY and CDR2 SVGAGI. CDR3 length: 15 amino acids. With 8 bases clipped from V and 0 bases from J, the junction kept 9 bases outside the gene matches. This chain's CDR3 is CASDRRGRPSYEQYF. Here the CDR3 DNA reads TGTGCCAGCGATCGACGCGGGAGGCCCTCCTACGAGCAGTACTTC.